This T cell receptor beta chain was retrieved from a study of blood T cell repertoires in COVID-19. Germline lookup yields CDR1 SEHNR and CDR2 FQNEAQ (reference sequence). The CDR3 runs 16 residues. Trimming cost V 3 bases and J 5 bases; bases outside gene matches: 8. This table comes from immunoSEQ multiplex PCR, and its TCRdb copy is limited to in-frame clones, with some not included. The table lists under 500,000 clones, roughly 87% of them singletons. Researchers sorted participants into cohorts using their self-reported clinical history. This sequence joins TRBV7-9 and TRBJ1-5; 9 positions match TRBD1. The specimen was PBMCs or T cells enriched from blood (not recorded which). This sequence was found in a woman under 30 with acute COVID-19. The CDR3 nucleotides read TGTGCCAGCAGCTTTCACACAGGGGGCTTTGATCAGCCCCAGCATTTT. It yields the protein CASSFHTGGFDQPQHF.